This T cell receptor beta chain was obtained from a study of response to subunit inactivated influenza vaccine (dated by TCRdb to the late 2010s). Broadly, across the study: Deep quantitative T cell receptor repertoire profiling was used in the study to track responses to a trivalent subunit inactivated influenza vaccine. Paper-wide results and their limitations: The authors suggested that each seasonal influenza vaccination may recruit only a limited number of new T cells.

Preparation of the library involved RT-PCR. TCRdb shows the sequencer as Illumina HiSeq 2500. The public sequencing data were trimmed at Q25 with fastp and processed into clonotypes with MiXCR by TCRdb, which kept only in-frame beta chains. Each entry merges the rows of one CDR3 protein and shows their most common DNA and genes. The sample table lists 710,000 or so distinct CDR3 sequences, less than 20% of them with a count of one. The leading ten clones occupy approximately 10% of the sample. The germline V gene (reference sequence) specifies DFQATT as CDR1 and SNEGSKA as CDR2. Relative to germline, V is missing 2 bases and J is missing 8 bases, with 9 bases of the junction outside any gene match. CDR3 length: 15 amino acids, cysteine to phenylalanine. Of all the DNA, just the CDR3 is kept, 45 bases in frame from base 1. This clonotype was counted at least ten times. The specificity of this receptor is unknown. The input lacks base qualities; no much larger clone sits a single base away.

Recombination linked TRBV20-1 to TRBJ1-4, with TRBD1 matching 9 junction bases. The sequence was obtained from a man aged 50-59 years who received an inactivated influenza vaccine. Donor details come from another sample of the same person, matched by shared clones. This material consisted of PBMCs from blood, taken roughly 13 days after vaccination. The CDR3 is CSARIFGQGNEKLFF. At the DNA level, the sequence is TGCAGTGCTAGAATATTTGGACAGGGGAACGAAAAACTGTTTTTT.